The T cell receptor (beta chain) described here comes from a study of T-cell memory formation after mild COVID-19. Whole-study context: Clusters of TCRs were largely donor specific. Study results and limitations: Mainly CM and EM harbored the contracting CD4+ clones; mainly EMRA harbored the CD8+ ones.

There are 15 residues in the CDR3. Germline assignment: CDR1 SGHRS and CDR2 YFSETQ. The V gene lost 4 bases and the J gene lost 1 base, with 11 bases spanning the gap. This clonotype was counted a few times. Its antigen is not known. 5'RACE primed from the constant segment yielded TCR alpha and TCR beta cDNA libraries bearing sample barcodes and UMIs. TCRdb re-derived calls from the 5' RACE reads in MiXCR, one entry per CDR3 protein. The repertoire holds over 300,000 distinct CDR3 sequences, 20% to 25% seen once, with roughly 21% in the top ten. The sequence was collected from a man between 18 and 35 years old who had mild COVID-19 (a few samples of this study predate the infection). Cell type and time point are not known. V and J are TRBV5-1 and TRBJ1-4; D is unresolved. Sequencing was carried out using PBMCs or a T cell subset sorted from them (not recorded which). The CDR3 reads CASSPDGRTNEKLFF. For the CDR3, the DNA is TGCGCCAGCAGCCCGGACGGCAGAACTAATGAAAAACTGTTTTTT.